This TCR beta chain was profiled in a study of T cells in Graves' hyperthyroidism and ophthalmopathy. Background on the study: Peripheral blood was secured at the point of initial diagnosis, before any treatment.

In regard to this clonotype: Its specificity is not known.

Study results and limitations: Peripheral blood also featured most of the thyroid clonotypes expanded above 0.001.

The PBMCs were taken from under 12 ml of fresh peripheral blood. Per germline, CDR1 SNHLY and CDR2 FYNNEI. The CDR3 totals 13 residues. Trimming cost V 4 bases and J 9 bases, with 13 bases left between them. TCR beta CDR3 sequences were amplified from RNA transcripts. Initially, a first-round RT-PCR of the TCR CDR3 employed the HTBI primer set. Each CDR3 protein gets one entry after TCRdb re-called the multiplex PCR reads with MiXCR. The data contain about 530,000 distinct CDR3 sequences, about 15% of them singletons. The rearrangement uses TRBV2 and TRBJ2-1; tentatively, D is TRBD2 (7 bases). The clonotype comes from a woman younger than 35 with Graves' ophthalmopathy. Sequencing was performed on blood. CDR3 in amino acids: CASSGSGEGEQFF. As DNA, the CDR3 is TGTGCCAGCAGTGGGTCAGGGGAGGGTGAGCAGTTCTTC.